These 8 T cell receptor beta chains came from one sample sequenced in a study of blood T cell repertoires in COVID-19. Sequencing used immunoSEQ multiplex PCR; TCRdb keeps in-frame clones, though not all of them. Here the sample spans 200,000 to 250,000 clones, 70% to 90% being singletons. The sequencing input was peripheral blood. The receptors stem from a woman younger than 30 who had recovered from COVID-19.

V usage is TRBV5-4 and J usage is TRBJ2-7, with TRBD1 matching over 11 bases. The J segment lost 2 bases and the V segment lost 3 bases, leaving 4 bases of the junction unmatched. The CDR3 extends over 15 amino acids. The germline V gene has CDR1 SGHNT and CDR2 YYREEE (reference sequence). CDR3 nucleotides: TGTGCCAGCAGCTGGGGGGGACAGGGGGCCTACGAGCAGTACTTC. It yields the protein CASSWGGQGAYEQYF.

CDR3 loop: CATSRDTGGKNEQFF. For the CDR3, the DNA is TGTGCCACCAGCAGAGATACGGGGGGAAAAAATGAGCAGTTCTTC. The V and J genes are TRBV15 and TRBJ2-1, with 7 nucleotides matching TRBD2. The CDR3 has 15 amino acids. The V segment lost 0 bases and the J segment 7 bases; nucleotides outside the gene matches: 6. Looked up from germline, CDR1 is LNHNV and CDR2 is YYDKDF (reference sequence).

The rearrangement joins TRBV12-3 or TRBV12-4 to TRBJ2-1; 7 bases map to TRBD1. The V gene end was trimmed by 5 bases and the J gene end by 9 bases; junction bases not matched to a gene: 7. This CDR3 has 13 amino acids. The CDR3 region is CASSDHRGSEQFF. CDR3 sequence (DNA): TGTGCCAGCAGTGACCACAGGGGATCTGAGCAGTTCTTC.

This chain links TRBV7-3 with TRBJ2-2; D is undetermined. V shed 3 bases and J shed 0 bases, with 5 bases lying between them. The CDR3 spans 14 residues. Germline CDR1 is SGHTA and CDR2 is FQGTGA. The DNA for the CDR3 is TGTGCCAGCAGCTTGGGCGCGAACACCGGGGAGCTGTTTTTT. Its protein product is CASSLGANTGELFF.

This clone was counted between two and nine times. In DNA, the CDR3 is TGTGCCAGCAGCTTGTTAGGGGTCCCCCTCCACTTT. It yields the protein CASSLLGVPLHF. The chain combines TRBV5-5 with TRBJ1-6, with TRBD1 as a possible D gene (5 bases). Germline CDR1 is SGHKS and CDR2 is YYEKEE (reference sequence). There are 12 residues in the CDR3. Deletions cut 1 base from V and 13 bases from J, with 9 bases between.

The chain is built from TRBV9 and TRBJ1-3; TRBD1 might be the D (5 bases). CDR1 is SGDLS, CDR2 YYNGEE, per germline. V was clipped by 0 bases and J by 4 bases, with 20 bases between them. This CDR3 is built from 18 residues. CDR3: CASSVDAHPGRTGNTIYF. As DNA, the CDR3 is TGTGCCAGCAGCGTAGATGCACATCCAGGCAGGACAGGAAACACCATATATTTT.

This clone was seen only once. DNA of the CDR3: TGTGCCAGCAGCTTTGTAAGGGACAGCCCCTACGAGCAGTACTTC. This codes for CASSFVRDSPYEQYF. The gene calls are TRBV7-8 and TRBJ2-7; TRBD1 matches 7 bases. Trimming at V came to 3 bases and at J to 2 bases, leaving 7 bases not matched to a gene. Germline V gene data show CDR1 as SGHVS and CDR2 as FQNEAQ. The length of the CDR3 is 15 residues.

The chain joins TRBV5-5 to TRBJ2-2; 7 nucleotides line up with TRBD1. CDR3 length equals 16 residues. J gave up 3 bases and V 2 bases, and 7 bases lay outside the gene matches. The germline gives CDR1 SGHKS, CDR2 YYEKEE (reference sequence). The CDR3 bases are TGTGCCAGCAGCTTACCCAAGACAGGGTACACCGGGGAGCTGTTTTTT. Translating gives CASSLPKTGYTGELFF.